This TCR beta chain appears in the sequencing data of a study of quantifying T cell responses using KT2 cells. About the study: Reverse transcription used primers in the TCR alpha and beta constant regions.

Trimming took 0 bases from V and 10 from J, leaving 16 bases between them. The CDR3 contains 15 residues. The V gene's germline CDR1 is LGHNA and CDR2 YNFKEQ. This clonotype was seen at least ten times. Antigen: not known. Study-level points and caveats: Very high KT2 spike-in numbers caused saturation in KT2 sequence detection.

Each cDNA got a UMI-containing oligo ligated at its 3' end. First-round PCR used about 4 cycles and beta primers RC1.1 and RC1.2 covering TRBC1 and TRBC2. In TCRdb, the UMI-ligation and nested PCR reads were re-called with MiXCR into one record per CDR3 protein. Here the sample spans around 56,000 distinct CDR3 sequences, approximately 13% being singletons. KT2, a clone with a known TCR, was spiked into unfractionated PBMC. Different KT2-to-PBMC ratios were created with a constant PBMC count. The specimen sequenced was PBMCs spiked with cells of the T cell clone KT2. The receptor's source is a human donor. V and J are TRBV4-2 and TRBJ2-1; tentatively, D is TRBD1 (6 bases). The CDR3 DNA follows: TGTGCCAGCAGCCAAGAGGGGTCAGGGGAGAAGGAGCAGTTCTTC. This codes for CASSQEGSGEKEQFF.